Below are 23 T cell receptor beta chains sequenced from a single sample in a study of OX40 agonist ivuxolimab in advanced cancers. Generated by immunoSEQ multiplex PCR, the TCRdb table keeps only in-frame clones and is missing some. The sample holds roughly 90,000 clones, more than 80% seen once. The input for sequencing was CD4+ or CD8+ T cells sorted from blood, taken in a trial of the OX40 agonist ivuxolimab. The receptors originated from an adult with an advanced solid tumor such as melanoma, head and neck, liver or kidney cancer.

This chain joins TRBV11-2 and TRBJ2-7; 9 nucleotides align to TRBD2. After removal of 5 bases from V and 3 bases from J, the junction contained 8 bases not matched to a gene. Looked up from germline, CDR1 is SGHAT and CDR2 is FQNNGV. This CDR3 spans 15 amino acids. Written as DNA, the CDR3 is TGTGCCAGCAGCACCCGGGCGGGGGGGTTCTACGAGCAGTACGTC. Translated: CASSTRAGGFYEQYV.

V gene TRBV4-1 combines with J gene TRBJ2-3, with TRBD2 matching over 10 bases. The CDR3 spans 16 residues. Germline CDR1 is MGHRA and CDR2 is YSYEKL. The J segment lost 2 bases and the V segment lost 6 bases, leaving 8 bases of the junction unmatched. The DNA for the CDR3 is TGCGCCAGCAGTCAATCCCTAGCGGGGGCCACAGATACGCAGTATTTT. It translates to CASSQSLAGATDTQYF.

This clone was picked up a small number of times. The CDR3 DNA follows: TGTGCCAGTAGTGTAGCAAGCGGGCCGGGGAATGAGCAGTTCTTC. Translating gives CASSVASGPGNEQFF. This chain connects TRBV19 to TRBJ2-1; D may be TRBD2 (6 bases). The V end was cut by 5 bases, the J end by 7 bases, with 18 bases between. The CDR3 is 15 amino acids. Germline V CDR1 and CDR2: LNHDA, SQIVND (reference sequence).

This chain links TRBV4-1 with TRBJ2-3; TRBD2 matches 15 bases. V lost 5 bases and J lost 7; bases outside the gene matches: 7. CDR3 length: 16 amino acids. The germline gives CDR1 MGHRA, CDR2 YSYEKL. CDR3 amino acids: CASSSGTSGGINTQYF. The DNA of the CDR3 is TGCGCCAGCAGCTCGGGGACTAGCGGGGGGATAAATACGCAGTATTTT.

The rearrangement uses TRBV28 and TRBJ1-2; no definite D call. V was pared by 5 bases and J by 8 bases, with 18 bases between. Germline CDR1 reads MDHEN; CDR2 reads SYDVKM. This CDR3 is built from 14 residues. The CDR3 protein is CASSATGPGRGYTF. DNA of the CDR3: TGTGCCAGCAGTGCGACCGGTCCCGGGCGAGGCTACACCTTC.

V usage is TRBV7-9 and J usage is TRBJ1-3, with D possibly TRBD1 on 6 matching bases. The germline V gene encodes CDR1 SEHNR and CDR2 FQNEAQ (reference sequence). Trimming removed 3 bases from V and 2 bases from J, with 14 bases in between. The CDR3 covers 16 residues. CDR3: CASSFLPQGPGNTIYF. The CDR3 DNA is TGTGCCAGCAGCTTTCTTCCACAGGGACCTGGAAACACCATATATTTT.

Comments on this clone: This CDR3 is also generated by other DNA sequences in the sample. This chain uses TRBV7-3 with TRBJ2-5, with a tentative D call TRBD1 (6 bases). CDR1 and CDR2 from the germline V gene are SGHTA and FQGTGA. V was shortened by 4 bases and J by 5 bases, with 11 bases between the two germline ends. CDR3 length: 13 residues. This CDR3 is CASSSGQGETQYF. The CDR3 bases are TGTGCCAGCAGCTCGGGACAAGGGGAGACCCAGTACTTC.

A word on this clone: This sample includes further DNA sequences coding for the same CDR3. The CDR3 region has the DNA TGCAGCGGGAGGAGCTCCTACGAGCAGTACTTC. It codes for CSGRSSYEQYF. This sequence joins TRBV29-1 and TRBJ2-7; a weak D match, TRBD2 (5 bases). The V gene lost 7 bases and the J gene lost 0 bases, with 7 bases spanning the gap. Looked up from germline, CDR1 is SQVTM and CDR2 is ANQGSEA. The CDR3 consists of 11 residues.

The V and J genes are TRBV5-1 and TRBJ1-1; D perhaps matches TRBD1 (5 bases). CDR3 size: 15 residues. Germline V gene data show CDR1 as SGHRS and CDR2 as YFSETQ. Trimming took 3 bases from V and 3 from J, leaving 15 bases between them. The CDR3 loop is CASSSGGRAYTEAFF. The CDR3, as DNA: TGCGCCAGCAGCTCAGGAGGCAGGGCCTACACTGAAGCTTTCTTT. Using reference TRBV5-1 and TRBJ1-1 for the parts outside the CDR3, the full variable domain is KAGVTQTPRYLIKTRGQQVTLSCSPISGHRSVSWYQQTPGQGLQFLFEYFSETQRNKGNFPGRFSGRQFSNSRSEMNVSTLELGDSALYLCASSSGGRAYTEAFFGQGTRLTVV.

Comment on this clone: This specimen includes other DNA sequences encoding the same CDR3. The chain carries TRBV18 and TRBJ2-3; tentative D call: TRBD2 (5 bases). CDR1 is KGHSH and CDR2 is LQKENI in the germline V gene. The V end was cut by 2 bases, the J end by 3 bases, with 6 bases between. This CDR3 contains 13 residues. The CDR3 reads CASSPGLTDTQYF. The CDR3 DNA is TGTGCCAGCTCACCAGGACTGACAGATACGCAGTATTTT.

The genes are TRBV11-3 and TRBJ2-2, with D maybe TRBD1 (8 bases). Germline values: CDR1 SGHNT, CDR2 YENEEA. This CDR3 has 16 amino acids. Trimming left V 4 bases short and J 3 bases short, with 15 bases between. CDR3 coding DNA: TGTGCCAGCAGCTCCGACAGGGGAGGGGACACCGGGGAGCTGTTTTTT. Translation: CASSSDRGGDTGELFF.

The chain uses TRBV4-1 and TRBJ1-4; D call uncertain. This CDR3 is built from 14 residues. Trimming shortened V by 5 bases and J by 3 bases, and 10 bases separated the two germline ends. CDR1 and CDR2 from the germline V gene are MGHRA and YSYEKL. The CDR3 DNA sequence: TGCGCCAGCAGCACTTCGAGTTCTAATGAAAAACTGTTTTTT. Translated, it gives CASSTSSSNEKLFF.

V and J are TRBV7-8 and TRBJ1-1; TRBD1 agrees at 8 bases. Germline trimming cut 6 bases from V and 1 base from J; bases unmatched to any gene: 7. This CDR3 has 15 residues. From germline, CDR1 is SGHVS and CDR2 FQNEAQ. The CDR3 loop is CASRGQAIENTEAFF. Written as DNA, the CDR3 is TGTGCCAGCAGGGGACAGGCTATAGAGAACACTGAAGCTTTCTTT.

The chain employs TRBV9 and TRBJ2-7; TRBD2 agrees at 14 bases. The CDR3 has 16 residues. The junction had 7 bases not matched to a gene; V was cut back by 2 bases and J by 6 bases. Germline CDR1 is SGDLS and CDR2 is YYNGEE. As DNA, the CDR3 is TGTGCCAGCAGCGTCACTTCAGGACTAGCGGGAGGCGAGCAGTACTTC. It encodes CASSVTSGLAGGEQYF. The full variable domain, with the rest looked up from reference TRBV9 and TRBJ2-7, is DSGVTQTPKHLITATGQRVTLRCSPRSGDLSVYWYQQSLDQGLQFLIQYYNGEERAKGNILERFSAQQFPDLHSELNLSSLELGDSALYFCASSVTSGLAGGEQYFGPGTRLTVT.

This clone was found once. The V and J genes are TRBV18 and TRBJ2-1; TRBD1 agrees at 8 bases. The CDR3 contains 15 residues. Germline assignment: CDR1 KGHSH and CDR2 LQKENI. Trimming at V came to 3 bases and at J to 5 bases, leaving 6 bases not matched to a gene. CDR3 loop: CASSPRQGLNNEQFF. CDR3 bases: TGTGCCAGCTCACCTCGACAGGGGCTAAACAATGAGCAGTTCTTC.

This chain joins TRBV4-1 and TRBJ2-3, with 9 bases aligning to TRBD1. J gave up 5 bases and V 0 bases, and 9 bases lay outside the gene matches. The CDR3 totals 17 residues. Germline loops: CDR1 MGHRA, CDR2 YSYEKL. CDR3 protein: CASSQDSPGQGKDTQYF. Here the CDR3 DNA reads TGCGCCAGCAGCCAAGATTCCCCGGGACAGGGAAAAGATACGCAGTATTTT.

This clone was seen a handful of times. Here the CDR3 reads CATTAVSYGYTF. In DNA, the CDR3 is TGTGCCACCACGGCGGTTAGCTATGGCTACACCTTC. The chain recombines TRBV19 with TRBJ1-2; D is undetermined. V was trimmed by 10 bases and J by 4 bases, leaving 13 bases between them. Germline CDR1 and CDR2: LNHDA and SQIVND (reference sequence). The CDR3 is made up of 12 amino acids.

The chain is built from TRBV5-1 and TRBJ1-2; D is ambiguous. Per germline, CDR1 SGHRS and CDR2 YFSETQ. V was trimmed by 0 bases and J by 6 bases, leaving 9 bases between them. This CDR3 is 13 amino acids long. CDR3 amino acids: CASSLVSGNGYTF. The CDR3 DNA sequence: TGCGCCAGCAGCTTGGTTTCCGGGAATGGCTACACCTTC.

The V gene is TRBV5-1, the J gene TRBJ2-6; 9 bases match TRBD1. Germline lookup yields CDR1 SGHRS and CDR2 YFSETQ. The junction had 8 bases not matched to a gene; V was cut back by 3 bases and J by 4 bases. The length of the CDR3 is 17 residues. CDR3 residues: CASSYPGQGSGANVLTF. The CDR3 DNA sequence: TGCGCCAGCAGCTATCCGGGACAGGGATCCGGGGCCAACGTCCTGACTTTC.

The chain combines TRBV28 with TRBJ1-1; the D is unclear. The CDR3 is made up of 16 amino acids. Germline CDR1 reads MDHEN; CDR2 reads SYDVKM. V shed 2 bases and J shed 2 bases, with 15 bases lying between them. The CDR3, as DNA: TGTGCCAGCAGTTTAGGTTTCGGCTCGGGAAACACTGAAGCTTTCTTT. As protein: CASSLGFGSGNTEAFF.

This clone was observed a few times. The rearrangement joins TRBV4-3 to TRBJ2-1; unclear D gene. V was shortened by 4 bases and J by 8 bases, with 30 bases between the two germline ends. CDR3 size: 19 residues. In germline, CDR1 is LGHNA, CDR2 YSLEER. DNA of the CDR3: TGCGCCAGCAGCCCAGTCCCTGTCTGGCTTCGGAACCTTTTCGATGAGCAGTTCTTC. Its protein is CASSPVPVWLRNLFDEQFF.

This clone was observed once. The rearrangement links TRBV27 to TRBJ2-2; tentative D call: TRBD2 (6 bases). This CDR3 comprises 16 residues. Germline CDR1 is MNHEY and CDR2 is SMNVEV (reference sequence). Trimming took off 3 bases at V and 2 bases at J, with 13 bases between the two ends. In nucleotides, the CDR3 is TGTGCCAGCAGTTTCCAGGGACTGTTTAACACCGGGGAGCTGTTTTTT. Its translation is CASSFQGLFNTGELFF.

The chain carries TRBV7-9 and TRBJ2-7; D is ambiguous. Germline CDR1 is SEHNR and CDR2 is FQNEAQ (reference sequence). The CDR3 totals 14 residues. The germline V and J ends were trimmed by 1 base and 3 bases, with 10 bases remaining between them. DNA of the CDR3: TGTGCCAGCAGCTTAGAGGCTCGAAACTACGAGCAGTACTTC. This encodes CASSLEARNYEQYF. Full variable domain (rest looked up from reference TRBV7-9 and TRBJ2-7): DTGVSQNPRHKITKRGQNVTFRCDPISEHNRLYWYRQTLGQGPEFLTYFQNEAQLEKSRLLSDRFSAERPKGSFSTLEIQRTEQGDSAMYLCASSLEARNYEQYFGPGTRLTVT.